The source of this T cell receptor beta chain is a study of cytomegalovirus exposure and HLA in healthy donors. Whole-study findings and limits: In most subjects, TCR beta sequences reportedly gave accurate predictions of HLA-A and HLA-B alleles. The productive fraction for most TCR beta V segments was about 87% or about 30% in an earlier analysis. The study found most TCR sequences rare, yet found some public TCRs in many donors.

PCR amplification relied on 60 Vbeta primers (plus 13 Jbeta primers). This table comes from immunoSEQ multiplex PCR, and its TCRdb copy is limited to in-frame clones, with some not included. This table has about 150,000 clones, approximately 81% appearing once. As concerns this clone: As yet, its antigen is unknown.

The CDR3 has 15 residues. Germline assignment: CDR1 MNHEY and CDR2 SMNVEV (reference sequence). V lost 5 bases, J lost 4 bases, and 9 bases stayed unmatched. The sequence came from a man between 18 and 29 years old in good health and CMV-seronegative. The chain couples TRBV27 to TRBJ2-5; TRBD2 aligns across 8 bases. Sequenced material: PBMCs. CDR3 in DNA: TGTGCCAGCAGTCCTTCGGGGGGGGCGGGAGAGACCCAGTACTTC. This gives the protein CASSPSGGAGETQYF.